This T cell receptor beta chain was captured in a study of graft-versus-host responses after intestinal transplantation. The overall study: Every transplant recipient was induced with anti-thymocyte globulin, then maintained on tacrolimus and steroids for about three years. Regarding the study as a whole: With peak circulating GvH clone levels came an association with early post-transplant HvG declines. GvH clones turned up in recipient marrow; some had shown up first in ileum or blood. Allograft clonal ratios (graft-versus-host to host-versus-graft) were high in patients who had graft-donor T cell macrochimerism.

About this clone itself: Its antigen is not known.

Data came from immunoSEQ multiplex PCR; TCRdb stores just in-frame clones and leaves some out. This sample has 75,000 to 100,000 clones, with approximately 95% found just once. Sequencing used unstimulated CD8+ T cells sorted from spleen or lymph node cells, obtained before intestinal transplant. The clonotype was recovered from a human donor who received an intestinal transplant.

The CDR3 region is CASSLSPIQPQHF. CDR3 DNA: TGTGCCAGCAGCTTGTCCCCTATACAGCCCCAGCATTTT. V and J are TRBV5-6 and TRBJ1-5; D is ambiguous. Per germline, CDR1 SGHDT and CDR2 YYEEEE. V gave up 1 base and J gave up 7 bases, with 9 bases separating them. The CDR3 is 13 amino acids.